This T cell receptor beta chain was recovered during a study of metastatic and nonmetastatic thyroid tumors. TCRdb re-analyzed the PCR reads through MiXCR. The repertoire holds around 30,000 clones, with 23% as singletons. This clone was observed at least ten times. Trimming removed 8 bases from V and 8 bases from J, with 15 bases in between. Germline CDR1 is MNHNS and CDR2 is SASEGT. The CDR3 has 12 residues. Until they underwent thyroid surgery, no patient had received any treatment. The receptor was isolated from a female donor with papillary thyroid cancer or a benign thyroid nodule (not recorded which). Some clones in this sample may be carry-over from other donors' samples. The chain recombines TRBV6-1 with TRBJ1-2, with D unresolved. Sequencing input: blood. The CDR3 loop reads CASATGVRGYTF. CDR3 DNA: TGTGCCAGCGCGACTGGGGTGAGGGGCTACACCTTC.